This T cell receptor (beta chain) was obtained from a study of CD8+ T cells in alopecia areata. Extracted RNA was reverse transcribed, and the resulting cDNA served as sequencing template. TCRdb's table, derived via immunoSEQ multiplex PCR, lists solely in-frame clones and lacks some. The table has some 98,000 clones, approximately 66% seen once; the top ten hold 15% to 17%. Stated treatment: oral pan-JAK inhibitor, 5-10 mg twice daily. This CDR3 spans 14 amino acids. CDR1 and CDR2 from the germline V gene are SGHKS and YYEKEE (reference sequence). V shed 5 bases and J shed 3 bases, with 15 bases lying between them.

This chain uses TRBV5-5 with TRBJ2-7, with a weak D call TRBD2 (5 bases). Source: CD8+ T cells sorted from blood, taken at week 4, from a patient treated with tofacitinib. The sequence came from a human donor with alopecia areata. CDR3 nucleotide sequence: TGTGCCAGCAGGGGTCCAACGGGGAACTACGAGCAGTACTTC. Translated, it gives CASRGPTGNYEQYF.